The 29 T cell receptor beta chains presented below share a single source sample, sequenced in a study of cytomegalovirus exposure and HLA in healthy donors. Primers for the PCR totalled 60 Vbeta and 13 Jbeta. Sequencing was performed with immunoSEQ multiplex PCR; in TCRdb, only in-frame clones are kept and a portion is missing. Of some 180,000 clones in the sample, about 13% were seen once. Sequences were obtained from PBMCs. The receptors come from a man in his fifties in good health and CMV-seropositive.

This clone was seen a handful of times. The V and J genes are TRBV19 and TRBJ1-5; 7 bases agree with TRBD1. Germline CDR1 is LNHDA and CDR2 is SQIVND (reference sequence). Germline trimming cut 6 bases from V and 4 bases from J; bases unmatched to any gene: 12. The CDR3 extends over 16 amino acids. The CDR3 sequence: CASRLTGPSRNQPQHF. The CDR3 bases are TGTGCCAGTAGACTGACAGGGCCGTCGAGGAATCAGCCCCAGCATTTT.

Details on this clone: Relative to the germline gene, one junction end is altered; a read error may explain this. The chain combines TRBV29-1 with TRBJ1-5; D is perhaps TRBD1 (6 bases). The CDR3 spans 14 residues. Germline V gene sequence: CDR1 SQVTM, CDR2 ANQGSEA. CDR3 nucleotides: TGCAGCGTAGGTACAGGGTTTAGCAATCAGCCCCAGAATTTT. It encodes CSVGTGFSNQPQNF.

The chain couples TRBV30 to TRBJ2-2; tentative D call: TRBD1 (5 bases). The germline V and J ends were trimmed by 8 bases and 0 bases, with 10 bases remaining between them. CDR3 size: 13 residues. Looked up from germline, CDR1 is GTSNPN and CDR2 is SVGIG (reference sequence). The CDR3 DNA is TGTGCCGTCAGGACAACGAACACCGGGGAGCTGTTTTTT. This sequence encodes CAVRTTNTGELFF.

This chain joins TRBV28 and TRBJ1-6; possibly TRBD1 for D (6 bases). Per the germline V gene, CDR1 is MDHEN and CDR2 is SYDVKM. The CDR3 loop spans 12 amino acids. The V and J ends lost 7 bases and 10 bases respectively, with 11 bases between them. Here the CDR3 reads CASTEGVSPLHF. CDR3 bases: TGTGCCAGCACCGAGGGGGTCTCACCCCTCCACTTT.

This clone was observed a few times. The V gene is TRBV6-4, the J gene TRBJ1-2; 12 bases match TRBD1. The length of the CDR3 is 13 residues. The J segment lost 8 bases and the V segment lost 10 bases, leaving 8 bases of the junction unmatched. Germline V gene data show CDR1 as MRHNA and CDR2 as SNTAGT. The CDR3 DNA sequence: TGTGCCATCCCGGGACAGGGGGCGGGGGGCTACACCTTC. Protein product: CAIPGQGAGGYTF.

This clone has more than one count but fewer than ten. Here the CDR3 DNA reads TGTGCCAGCAGCCGCCAGGGGGCGGCTGAAGCTTTCTTT. Its protein is CASSRQGAAEAFF. The gene calls are TRBV7-9 and TRBJ1-1, with 8 bases fitting TRBD1. Germline loops: CDR1 SEHNR, CDR2 FQNEAQ (reference sequence). This CDR3 comprises 13 residues. The J segment lost 6 bases and the V segment lost 5 bases, leaving 5 bases of the junction unmatched.

J is TRBJ2-3 and V is TRBV7-3, with 11 bases identical to TRBD2. V lost 0 bases and J lost 6; bases outside the gene matches: 8. There are 17 residues in the CDR3. Looked up from germline, CDR1 is SGHTA and CDR2 is FQGTGA. CDR3 amino acids: CASSLTGSGGAGDTQYF. CDR3 nucleotides: TGTGCCAGCAGCTTAACCGGTAGCGGGGGGGCCGGCGATACGCAGTATTTT.

The chain has TRBV27 and TRBJ1-2, with TRBD1 identical over 9 bases. CDR1 is MNHEY and CDR2 is SMNVEV in the germline V gene (reference sequence). This CDR3 spans 15 amino acids. V gave up 5 bases and J gave up 7 bases; unmatched junction bases: 11. The CDR3 loop reads CASSGTGPGVGGYTF. For the CDR3, the DNA is TGTGCCAGCAGTGGGACAGGGCCAGGAGTAGGTGGCTACACCTTC.

The chain combines TRBV5-4 with TRBJ2-2, with D tentatively TRBD2 (5 bases). Trimming took off 7 bases at V and 6 bases at J, with 16 bases between the two ends. Germline V lookup: CDR1 SGHNT, CDR2 YYREEE (reference sequence). There are 14 residues in the CDR3. The CDR3, as DNA: TGTGCCAGCGGCGTCAAGGCAGCGGCCGGGGAGCTGTTTTTT. Its translation: CASGVKAAAGELFF.

V gene TRBV30 combines with J gene TRBJ2-6; 10 nucleotides align to TRBD1. The CDR3 spans 18 residues. The germline gives CDR1 GTSNPN, CDR2 SVGIG (reference sequence). The V and J ends lost 2 bases and 0 bases, in that order; junction bases with no gene match: 7. CDR3 DNA: TGTGCCTGGAGTCCGAGGGACAGGGGACTCTCTGGGGCCAACGTCCTGACTTTC. It is translated as CAWSPRDRGLSGANVLTF.

Here the CDR3 reads CASSRGGGGIRGEKLFF. In DNA form, the CDR3 reads TGCGCCAGCAGCCGAGGGGGCGGAGGTATCCGGGGGGAAAAACTGTTTTTT. V is TRBV4-3 and J is TRBJ1-4; 7 bases agree with TRBD1. Trimming took 4 bases from V and 8 from J; bases not matched to a gene: 16. The CDR3 totals 17 residues. CDR1 is LGHNA and CDR2 is YSLEER in the germline V gene.

The rearrangement uses TRBV28 and TRBJ1-1; possible D gene TRBD1, 6 bases. V lost 5 bases, J lost 1 base, and 14 bases lay in between. This CDR3 contains 15 residues. CDR1 and CDR2 from the germline V gene are MDHEN and SYDVKM. The CDR3 nucleotides are TGTGCCAGCAGTCCGCCCCGGGGGGCGAACACTGAAGCTTTCTTT. Protein sequence: CASSPPRGANTEAFF. Filled out from reference TRBV28 and TRBJ1-1, the complete variable domain reads DVKVTQSSRYLVKRTGEKVFLECVQDMDHENMFWYRQDPGLGLRLIYFSYDVKMKEKGDIPEGYSVSREKKERFSLILESASTNQTSMYLCASSPPRGANTEAFFGQGTRLTVV.

The CDR3 nucleotides read TGTGCCAGCAGTGATGAACGAGGGTACACCGGGGAGCTGTTTTTT. Translated: CASSDERGYTGELFF. This sequence joins TRBV2 and TRBJ2-2, with D perhaps TRBD2 (5 bases). This CDR3 is built from 15 residues. Trimming shortened V by 3 bases and J by 3 bases, and 11 bases separated the two germline ends. The V gene's germline CDR1 is SNHLY and CDR2 FYNNEI.

This clone was detected a few times. The chain has TRBV7-9 and TRBJ2-5, with 8 bases lining up with TRBD2. The CDR3 consists of 16 residues. Germline lookup yields CDR1 SEHNR and CDR2 FQNEAQ (reference sequence). V dropped 6 bases and J dropped 1; count of bases not matched to a gene: 10. The CDR3 spells CASSSGDRGSQETQYF. The DNA of the CDR3 is TGTGCCAGCAGTAGCGGGGATCGGGGGAGCCAAGAGACCCAGTACTTC.

This clone was found a few times. This rearrangement joins TRBV6-5 to TRBJ1-1; unclear D gene. V gave up 5 bases and J gave up 2 bases, with 12 bases separating them. CDR1 is MNHEY and CDR2 is SVGAGI in the germline V gene. The CDR3 runs to 14 residues. The CDR3 DNA reads as TGTGCCAGCAGTGGTAAGAGTTCTAACACTGAAGCTTTCTTT. This codes for CASSGKSSNTEAFF.

This clone came up a few times. The chain carries TRBV2 and TRBJ2-1, with D possibly matching TRBD1 (6 bases). Trimming stripped 5 bases from V and 8 bases from J, with 10 bases between. The V gene's germline CDR1 is SNHLY and CDR2 FYNNEI. The CDR3 extends over 12 amino acids. CDR3 region: CASSTRGYEQFF. The DNA of the CDR3 is TGTGCCAGCAGTACCAGGGGATATGAGCAGTTCTTC.

This rearrangement joins TRBV5-1 to TRBJ2-7, with a tentative D call TRBD2 (6 bases). Looked up from germline, CDR1 is SGHRS and CDR2 is YFSETQ. The length of the CDR3 is 14 residues. Trimming removed 3 bases from V and 2 bases from J, with 12 bases in between. CDR3 residues: CASSYGGVTYEQYF. CDR3 nucleotide sequence: TGCGCCAGCAGCTACGGAGGGGTCACCTACGAGCAGTACTTC.

The V call is TRBV28, the J call TRBJ1-6; 8 bases map to TRBD1. Germline V gives CDR1 MDHEN, CDR2 SYDVKM. V lost 8 bases to trimming and J lost 9 bases; unmatched junction nucleotides: 6. The CDR3 is made up of 13 amino acids. CDR3 residues: CASGQGVVSPLHF. The CDR3 DNA sequence: TGTGCCAGCGGACAGGGAGTTGTTTCACCCCTCCACTTT.

The chain uses TRBV9 and TRBJ2-1; 8 bases align to TRBD2. V shed 2 bases, J shed 0 bases, and the junction held 1 base outside the gene matches. There are 15 residues in the CDR3. CDR1 is SGDLS and CDR2 is YYNGEE in the germline V gene. Here the CDR3 DNA reads TGTGCCAGCAGCGTCAGCGGGGGCTCCTACAATGAGCAGTTCTTC. Translation gives CASSVSGGSYNEQFF.

This clone was seen a handful of times. V gene TRBV5-6 combines with J gene TRBJ2-3; D is possibly TRBD1 (5 bases). This CDR3 spans 14 amino acids. The ends were cut back, 2 bases at V and 2 bases at J, with 9 bases in the middle. CDR1 and CDR2 (germline): SGHDT, YYEEEE. The CDR3 DNA follows: TGTGCCAGCAGCTTCCCACAGGCCACAGATACGCAGTATTTT. As protein: CASSFPQATDTQYF.

This chain uses TRBV7-2 with TRBJ1-1; possible D gene TRBD1, 6 bases. The CDR3 has 14 residues. CDR1 and CDR2 (germline): SGHTA, FQGNSA. V lost 4 bases, J lost 4 bases, and 13 bases lay in between. DNA of the CDR3: TGTGCCAGCAGCTCGCTTACAGGGACCACTGAAGCTTTCTTT. It specifies CASSSLTGTTEAFF. Using reference TRBV7-2 and TRBJ1-1 for the parts outside the CDR3, the full variable domain is GAGVSQSPSNKVTEKGKDVELRCDPISGHTALYWYRQSLGQGLEFLIYFQGNSAPDKSGLPSDRFSAERTGGSVSTLTIQRTQQEDSAVYLCASSSLTGTTEAFFGQGTRLTVV.

This clone has more than one count but fewer than ten. This rearrangement joins TRBV7-8 to TRBJ2-7; D uncertain. Trimming pared 6 bases from V and 5 bases from J, leaving 8 bases between. Germline V CDR1 and CDR2: SGHVS, FQNEAQ. The CDR3 covers 11 residues. The CDR3 region has the DNA TGTGCCAGCAGTTACAGCCACGAGCAGTACTTC. Its translation: CASSYSHEQYF.

This clone was counted between two and nine times. This chain links TRBV27 with TRBJ1-4, with a weak D call TRBD1 (5 bases). There are 16 residues in the CDR3. Germline CDR1 and CDR2: MNHEY and SMNVEV (reference sequence). V was clipped by 1 base and J by 10 bases, with 19 bases between them. CDR3 protein: CASSLWARAFVGKLFF. The DNA for the CDR3 is TGTGCCAGCAGTTTATGGGCCAGGGCGTTTGTTGGAAAACTGTTTTTT. The whole variable domain, remainder taken from reference TRBV27 and TRBJ1-4, is EAQVTQNPRYLITVTGKKLTVTCSQNMNHEYMSWYRQDPGLGLRQIYYSMNVEVTDKGDVPEGYKVSRKEKRNFPLILESPSPNQTSLYFCASSLWARAFVGKLFFGSGTQLSVL.

V and J are TRBV12-5 and TRBJ2-3; D is ambiguous. Germline V lookup: CDR1 LGHNT, CDR2 FRNRAP. The V end was cut by 3 bases, the J end by 6 bases, with 4 bases between. The CDR3 length is 11 residues. The CDR3 protein is CASGFRDTQYF. CDR3 DNA: TGTGCTAGTGGTTTTCGGGATACGCAGTATTTT.

This clone was seen a few times. J is TRBJ1-2 and V is TRBV6-5, with 7 positions matching TRBD1. With 6 bases clipped from V and 2 bases from J, the junction kept 3 bases outside the gene matches. This CDR3 is 13 amino acids long. The germline V gene has CDR1 MNHEY and CDR2 SVGAGI. The CDR3 sequence is CASRATGNYGYTF. In DNA form, the CDR3 reads TGTGCCAGCAGGGCGACAGGGAACTATGGCTACACCTTC.

The chain combines TRBV11-3 with TRBJ1-1; 11 nucleotides agree with TRBD1. Per the germline V gene, CDR1 is SGHNT and CDR2 is YENEEA. This CDR3 is 17 amino acids long. J was trimmed by 5 bases and V by 1 base; bases with no gene match: 9. CDR3 coding DNA: TGTGCCAGCAGCTTAGTTGGGACAGGGGGAAGTGGGACTGAAGCTTTCTTT. Its protein is CASSLVGTGGSGTEAFF.

The chain joins TRBV5-1 to TRBJ1-5; 7 nucleotides agree with TRBD1. CDR1 is SGHRS, CDR2 YFSETQ, per germline. The CDR3 covers 15 residues. V was clipped by 3 bases and J by 3 bases; unmatched bases: 6. In DNA form, the CDR3 reads TGCGCCAGCAGCTCGGGGACAGCTAACAATCAGCCCCAGCATTTT. Amino acid sequence: CASSSGTANNQPQHF.

In this sample, this clone turned up a few times. The chain links TRBV5-5 to TRBJ2-2, with 8 bases lining up with TRBD2. The CDR3 length is 16 residues. Germline V CDR1 and CDR2: SGHKS, YYEKEE (reference sequence). The junction had 11 bases not matched to a gene; V was cut back by 5 bases and J by 5 bases. CDR3 sequence: CASRLGGGGRTGELFF. CDR3 sequence (DNA): TGTGCCAGCAGGCTTGGTGGCGGGGGGCGAACCGGGGAGCTGTTTTTT.

V usage is TRBV6-5 and J usage is TRBJ2-7; D is unresolved. V lost 2 bases to trimming and J lost 3 bases, with 11 bases between them. Germline-derived CDR1 and CDR2 are MNHEY and SVGAGI. CDR3 size: 14 residues. In nucleotides, the CDR3 is TGTGCCAGCAGTTACACGAGTCTTGTCTACGAGCAGTACTTC. This sequence encodes CASSYTSLVYEQYF.